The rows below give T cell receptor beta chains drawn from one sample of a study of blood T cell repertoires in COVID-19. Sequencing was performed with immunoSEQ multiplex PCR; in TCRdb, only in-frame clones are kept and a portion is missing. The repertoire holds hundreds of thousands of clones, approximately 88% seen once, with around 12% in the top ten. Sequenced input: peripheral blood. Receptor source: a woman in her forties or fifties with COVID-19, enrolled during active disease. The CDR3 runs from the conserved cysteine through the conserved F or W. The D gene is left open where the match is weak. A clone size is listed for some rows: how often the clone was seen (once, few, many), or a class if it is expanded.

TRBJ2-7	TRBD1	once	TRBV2	TGTGCCAGCAGAGGACAGGGAACCTACGAGCAGTACTTC	CASRGQGTYEQYF
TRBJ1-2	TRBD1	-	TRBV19	TGTGCCAGTAGTATGGGTACAGGGGGCTATGGCTACACCTTC	CASSMGTGGYGYTF
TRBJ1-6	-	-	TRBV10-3	TGTGCCATCAAAGCAAATGGTTATAATTCACCCCTCCACTTT	CAIKANGYNSPLHF
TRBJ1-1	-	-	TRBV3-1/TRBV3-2	TGTGCCAGCAGCCAAGAGCGAGGGTTCGGCACTGAAGCTTTCTTT	CASSQERGFGTEAFF
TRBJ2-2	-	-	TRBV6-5	TGTGCCAGCAACCTCAGGTCGGAGGGCGGGGAGCTGTTTTTT	CASNLRSEGGELFF
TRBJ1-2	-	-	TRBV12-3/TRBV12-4	TGTGCCAGCAGTTTAAGACAGAGCTATGGCTACACCTTC	CASSLRQSYGYTF
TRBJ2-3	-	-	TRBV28	TGTGCCAGCAGTTTTAACAGACAAGACACAGATACGCAGTATTTT	CASSFNRQDTDTQYF
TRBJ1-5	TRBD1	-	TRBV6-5	TGTGCCAGCAGTTCCGGGACAGGCAATCAGCCCCAGCATTTT	CASSSGTGNQPQHF
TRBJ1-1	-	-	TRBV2	TGTGCCAGCAGGTACAGGGTCAACACTGAAGCTTTCTTT	CASRYRVNTEAFF
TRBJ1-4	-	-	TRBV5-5	TGTGCCAGCAGCTTGTTTCTCCGGGGTGATGAAAAACTGTTTTTT	CASSLFLRGDEKLFF
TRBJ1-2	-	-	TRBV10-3	TGTGCCATCAGTGAGTTGAGGCTGGGACAAGGGTATGGCTACACCTTC	CAISELRLGQGYGYTF
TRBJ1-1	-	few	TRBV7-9	TGTGCCAGCAGCCGGGAAGGGCGGGAAGCTTTCTTT	CASSREGREAFF
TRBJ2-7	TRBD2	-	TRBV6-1	TGTGCCAGCAGTGAGTCCCTAGCGGGGGGCTACGAGCAGTACTTC	CASSESLAGGYEQYF
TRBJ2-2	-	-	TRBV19	TGTGCCAGTAGTAAGAACAGGGACACCGGGGAGCTGTTTTTT	CASSKNRDTGELFF
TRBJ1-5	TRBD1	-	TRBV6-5	TGTGCCAGCAGCCGGACAGGGGAGGGTCAGCCCCAGCATTTT	CASSRTGEGQPQHF
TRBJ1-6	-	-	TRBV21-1	TGTGCCAGCAGCAGCTCGGACAGGCCTAATTCACCCCTCCACTTT	CASSSSDRPNSPLHF
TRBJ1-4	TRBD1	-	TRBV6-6	TGTGCCAGCAGTTACCCGAAGGACAGGACGTCGGAAAAACTGTTTTTT	CASSYPKDRTSEKLFF
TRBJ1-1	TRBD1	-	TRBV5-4	TGTGCCAGCAGCCCCCGGCCGGACAGGGGGTTTGTCGGTGAAGCTTTCTTT	CASSPRPDRGFVGEAFF
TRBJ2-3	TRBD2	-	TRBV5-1	TGCGCCAGTTCGACTAGCGGTGTAGATACGCAGTATTTT	CASSTSGVDTQYF
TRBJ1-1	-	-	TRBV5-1	TGCGCCAGCAGCTTCGCGGGGACGGACACTGAAGCTTTCTTT	CASSFAGTDTEAFF
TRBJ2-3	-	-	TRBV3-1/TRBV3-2	TGTGCCAGCAGCTCCCAGGCGGGTCTGACAGATACGCAGTATTTT	CASSSQAGLTDTQYF
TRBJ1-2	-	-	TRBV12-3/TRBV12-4	TGTGCCAGCAGTAGAGCTAACTATGGCTACACCTTC	CASSRANYGYTF
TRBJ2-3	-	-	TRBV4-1	TGCGCCAGCAGCCAAGTCTGGGGACAACGAGGAGATACGCAGTATTTT	CASSQVWGQRGDTQYF
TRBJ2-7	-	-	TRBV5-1	TGCGCCAGCAGCTTACTAACAGGCGACCTTCCCTACGAGCAGTACTTC	CASSLLTGDLPYEQYF
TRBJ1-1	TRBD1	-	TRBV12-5	TGTGCTAGTGGTTCTGGGACAGGCAAAGTGAACACTGAAGCTTTCTTT	CASGSGTGKVNTEAFF
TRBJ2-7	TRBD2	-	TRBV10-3	TGTGCCATCAGTGAGGCGGCGGGGGTGGAGCAGTACTTC	CAISEAAGVEQYF
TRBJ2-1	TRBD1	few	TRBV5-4	TGTGCCAGCAGGCCCGACCCGGGACAGCCCTACAATGAGCAGTTCTTC	CASRPDPGQPYNEQFF